This T cell receptor (beta chain) comes out of a study of CD8 T cells in Susac syndrome (dated 2019 in TCRdb). With regard to the full study: Whether CD8+ T cell activation and differentiation in Susac syndrome was antigen driven was tested using repertoire sequencing.

RNA was extracted with the RNeasy kit and 0.5 to 1 ug was reverse transcribed using random hexamers. The immunoSEQ multiplex PCR assay, covering 54 Vbeta and 13 Jbeta segments, was used to amplify TCR beta CDR3 regions. PCR amplification bias was corrected by using a synthetic template baseline for primer optimization and computational correction. Per the original workflow: Reads were assigned to V, D and J genes according to IMGT and analyzed in immunoSEQ Analyzer, with only productive sequences retained. Clonality was calculated as one minus the Shannon entropy normalized by log2 of the number of productive unique sequences. For each patient and control, public and private clones were evaluated within the 100 most prevalent clones. Susac-specific clones were defined as absent from healthy and MS cohorts, 850 to 1,300 published viral clones and other ImmuneACCESS disease sequences. TCRdb reprocessing: public reads trimmed at Q25 with fastp, clones called with MiXCR, in-frame beta chains kept. Rows matching on CDR3 protein sequence are summarized as one entry with the most common DNA and genes. The V and J calls and clone size come from TCRdb's table, not from the authors' own analysis. A total of 200,000 to 300,000 distinct CDR3 sequences appear in this sample, about 94% of them only once. The ten largest account for around 0.07% of the sample.

What the authors observed across the whole study: The study acknowledged that relatively few individuals were included in the TCR sequencing and HLA analysis.

Peripheral blood CD8+ and CD4+ T cells from healthy donors, Susac syndrome patients and multiple sclerosis patients were profiled using high-throughput TCR beta sequencing. The multiple sclerosis controls were treatment-naive patients who had stable or active relapsing-remitting disease and met the revised McDonald criteria. Bulk CD8+ and CD4+ T cells were purified by magnetic negative isolation, whereas CD8+ TEMRA cells were enriched by FACS. Blood was collected in EDTA tubes and processed within 24 hours, with PBMCs isolated through density gradient centrifugation. PBMCs destined for TCR sequencing were cryopreserved in liquid nitrogen and later thawed in a 37 °C water bath. The sorted or isolated CD4+, CD8+ and CD8+ TEMRA cells had a purity of 90% or higher. Via the germline V gene (reference sequence), CDR1 is DFQATT and CDR2 SNEGSKA. Reading from cysteine to phenylalanine, the CDR3 counts 13 amino acids. The read is trimmed to its CDR3 DNA, 39 bases read in frame from base 1. Deletion took 2 bases off V and 4 bases off J, with a span of 10 bases between the germline ends.

Comment on this clonotype: Its antigen specificity is not known. No base quality information exists; no much larger clone differs at one position.

This sequence uses TRBV20-1 and TRBJ2-3, with the D gene call left open. The sequence was collected from a human donor with multiple sclerosis. The sample consisted of CD4+ T cells from PBMCs. Read as DNA, the sequence is TGCAGTGCTAGACCGATTTCTGCAGATACGCAGTATTTT. This yields the protein CSARPISADTQYF.